One and the same sample provided the 16 T cell receptor beta chains below, sequenced in a study of graft-versus-host responses after intestinal transplantation. Their target antigens are unknown. The data were produced by immunoSEQ multiplex PCR, yet TCRdb's version contains in-frame clones alone and is incomplete. Of about 70,000 clones listed, approximately 94% were seen once; the top ten hold over 0.4%. Here the sequenced sample was unstimulated CD8+ T cells sorted from spleen or lymph node cells, taken before intestinal transplant. The receptors derive from a human donor who received an intestinal transplant.

This chain uses TRBV20-1 with TRBJ2-3, with D hard to call. The CDR3 is 11 amino acids. Germline CDR1 is DFQATT and CDR2 is SNEGSKA (reference sequence). With 1 base removed from V and 3 bases from J, the gap between germline ends came to 2 bases. CDR3 in amino acids: CSARGTDTQYF. CDR3 nucleotide sequence: TGCAGTGCTAGAGGAACAGATACGCAGTATTTT.

The chain couples TRBV6-5 to TRBJ2-7, with 7 bases fitting TRBD2. The junction had 9 bases not matched to a gene; V was cut back by 7 bases and J by 3 bases. CDR1 is MNHEY and CDR2 is SVGAGI in the germline V gene. The CDR3 consists of 14 residues. CDR3 sequence reads: CASTLGGEGYEQYF. In DNA form, the CDR3 reads TGTGCCAGCACTCTTGGGGGGGAGGGCTACGAGCAGTACTTC.

The chain couples TRBV7-3 to TRBJ1-1; 8 bases are a match to TRBD1. This CDR3 spans 17 amino acids. Per the germline V gene, CDR1 is SGHTA and CDR2 is FQGTGA. V shed 1 base and J 4 bases; nucleotides not matched to a gene: 11. The CDR3 sequence is CASSLNLSQGASTEAFF. CDR3 sequence (DNA): TGTGCCAGCAGCTTAAATCTCTCGCAGGGGGCAAGCACTGAAGCTTTCTTT.

The sample holds one count of this clone. The CDR3 coding sequence is TGTGCCAGCAGCGCAACGGACAGGCGAAGTGTCTACGAGCAGTACTTC. It is translated as CASSATDRRSVYEQYF. The chain employs TRBV2 and TRBJ2-7, with TRBD1 matching 7 bases. This CDR3 has 16 amino acids. Looked up from germline, CDR1 is SNHLY and CDR2 is FYNNEI. Unmatched junction bases numbered 14, after V lost 6 bases and J lost 3 bases.

This rearrangement joins TRBV19 to TRBJ1-2, with 9 nucleotides matching TRBD1. The CDR3 sequence is 15 residues long. CDR1 LNHDA and CDR2 SQIVND come from the germline V gene (reference sequence). J was trimmed by 2 bases and V by 4 bases; bases with no gene match: 5. The CDR3 here is CASSTGTGLNYGYTF. DNA of the CDR3: TGTGCCAGTAGTACGGGGACAGGGTTGAACTATGGCTACACCTTC.

V is TRBV4-1 and J is TRBJ2-1; 7 nucleotides match TRBD1. Germline CDR1 is MGHRA and CDR2 is YSYEKL. V lost 1 base, J lost 0 bases, and 3 bases stayed unmatched. The CDR3 covers 16 residues. The DNA for the CDR3 is TGCGCCAGCAGCCAAGTTGGGACAGTCTCCTACAATGAGCAGTTCTTC. Its translation: CASSQVGTVSYNEQFF.

V and J are TRBV16 and TRBJ2-1; D not certain. This CDR3 comprises 17 residues. V lost 8 bases, J lost 1 base, and 21 bases lay in between. Germline V CDR1 and CDR2: KGHSY, FQNENV. CDR3 protein: CASQTWRVISSYNEQFF. The CDR3, as DNA: TGTGCCAGCCAAACCTGGCGCGTAATCTCTTCCTACAATGAGCAGTTCTTC.

The chain uses TRBV7-6 and TRBJ2-3; a possible D gene is TRBD2 (6 bases). V was clipped by 3 bases and J by 0 bases, with 13 bases between them. In germline, CDR1 is SGHVS, CDR2 FNYEAQ. The CDR3 extends over 16 amino acids. The CDR3 coding sequence is TGTGCCAGCAGCTTCCGCGCGGGGACTAGCACAGATACGCAGTATTTT. This encodes CASSFRAGTSTDTQYF.

The V gene is TRBV4-3, the J gene TRBJ1-1; possible D gene TRBD1, 6 bases. Looked up from germline, CDR1 is LGHNA and CDR2 is YSLEER. V was pared by 0 bases and J by 1 base, with 9 bases between. The CDR3 consists of 15 residues. CDR3 bases: TGCGCCAGCAGCCAAGATTGGACAGAGAACACTGAAGCTTTCTTT. This encodes CASSQDWTENTEAFF.

This chain links TRBV9 with TRBJ2-3; D not resolved. The CDR3 length is 15 residues. The V end was cut by 0 bases, the J end by 0 bases, with 8 bases between. Per the germline V gene, CDR1 is SGDLS and CDR2 is YYNGEE. The CDR3: CASSVATLSTDTQYF. For the CDR3, the DNA is TGTGCCAGCAGCGTAGCAACCCTTAGCACAGATACGCAGTATTTT.

The chain recombines TRBV5-6 with TRBJ2-5; 9 nucleotides agree with TRBD1. Matching the DNA end better, TRBJ2-7 makes the J call doubtful. Germline CDR1 and CDR2: SGHDT and YYEEEE. There are 12 residues in the CDR3. The CDR3 spells CASRGQGYEQYF. Written as DNA, the CDR3 is TGTGCCAGCAGGGGACAGGGCTACGAGCAGTACTTC.

DNA for the CDR3: TGTGCCATCAGTGAGTCCCTAGCGAGCCAAGAGACCCAGTACTTC. It codes for CAISESLASQETQYF. The chain is built from TRBV10-3 and TRBJ2-5, with TRBD2 as a possible D gene (6 bases). The V and J ends lost 0 bases and 1 base respectively, with 9 bases between them. The CDR3 runs to 15 residues. The germline gives CDR1 ENHRY, CDR2 SYGVKD.

The chain couples TRBV15 to TRBJ1-1, with TRBD1 matching over 7 bases. The trim removed 5 bases at V and 3 bases at J, leaving 9 bases unmatched. This CDR3 is 15 amino acids long. Germline CDR1 and CDR2: LNHNV and YYDKDF (reference sequence). CDR3 in amino acids: CATSGNTGDDTEAFF. Here the CDR3 DNA reads TGTGCCACCAGCGGAAATACAGGGGACGACACTGAAGCTTTCTTT.

This clone was seen once. The chain links TRBV5-6 to TRBJ2-2; no reliable D call. The germline V gene has CDR1 SGHDT and CDR2 YYEEEE. V lost 0 bases to trimming and J lost 5 bases, with 11 bases between them. This CDR3 has 15 residues. CDR3 sequence: CASSLALVGTGELFF. The CDR3 coding sequence is TGTGCCAGCAGCTTGGCTCTAGTGGGGACCGGGGAGCTGTTTTTT.

The J gene is TRBJ1-6, the V gene TRBV5-8; 7 nucleotides line up with TRBD1. Germline values: CDR1 SGHTS, CDR2 YDEGEE. Unmatched junction bases numbered 6, after V lost 1 base and J lost 8 bases. This CDR3 comprises 15 residues. This CDR3 reads CASSLRRGQDSPLHF. The CDR3 DNA reads as TGTGCCAGCAGCTTGAGGAGGGGGCAAGATTCACCCCTCCACTTT.

The rearrangement links TRBV7-2 to TRBJ2-3; possibly TRBD1 for D (5 bases). Germline V gene data show CDR1 as SGHTA and CDR2 as FQGNSA. This CDR3 region has 14 residues. The germline V and J ends were trimmed by 8 bases and 4 bases, with 16 bases remaining between them. The CDR3 region has the DNA TGTGCCAGCTCCCTTTTGCAGGGCGCAGATACGCAGTATTTT. This codes for CASSLLQGADTQYF.